These 23 T cell receptor beta chains were all obtained from the same sample, sequenced in a study of T cells expressing NK-cell markers. Reanalyzing the 5' RACE reads, TCRdb keeps one entry per CDR3 protein, without DNA. The record lists a few hundred thousand distinct CDR3 sequences, of which the ten most abundant hold around 4%. The sample comprised blood T cells: a sorted CD56 or NKG2C T cell subset, CD4+ or CD8+ T cells, or bulk PBMC T cells (not recorded which). Source of these receptors: a man younger than 35 in good health.

The chain couples TRBV3-1 to TRBJ2-2. Germline loops: CDR1 LGHDT, CDR2 YNNKEL (reference sequence). CDR3 length: 12 amino acids. Here the CDR3 reads CAGSLASGELFF.

The chain links TRBV5-8 to TRBJ2-7; no DNA is available, so the TRBD2 call from TCRdb remains unchecked. The CDR3 has 16 residues. Germline V gene data show CDR1 as SGHTS and CDR2 as YDEGEE. CDR3 residues: CASSRTGLAGTYEQYF. The full variable domain, in which reference TRBV5-8 and TRBJ2-7 provide the parts outside the CDR3, is EAGVTQSPTHLIKTRGQQATLRCSPISGHTSVYWYQQALGLGLQFLLWYDEGEERNRGNFPPRFSGRQFPNYSSELNVNALELEDSALYLCASSRTGLAGTYEQYFGPGTRLTVT.

The chain joins TRBV10-3 to TRBJ2-1. The CDR3 is 14 amino acids. In germline, CDR1 is ENHRY, CDR2 SYGVKD. The CDR3 is CATKSGSAYNEQFF.

This chain links TRBV7-8 with TRBJ1-2. This CDR3 has 14 residues. Germline V gives CDR1 SGHVS, CDR2 FQNEAQ. The chain's CDR3 is CASSLGAGEYGYTF. The full variable domain, its missing parts supplied by reference TRBV7-8 and TRBJ1-2, is GAGVSQSPRYKVAKRGQDVALRCDPISGHVSLFWYQQALGQGPEFLTYFQNEAQLDKSGLPSDRFFAERPEGSVSTLKIQRTQQEDSAVYLCASSLGAGEYGYTFGSGTRLTVV.

V usage is TRBV4-2 and J usage is TRBJ2-3. Germline V gives CDR1 LGHNA, CDR2 YNFKEQ. The CDR3 runs to 17 residues. The CDR3: CASSQHGSSYRTDTQYF.

The chain joins TRBV29-1 to TRBJ2-7; TCRdb's D call, TRBD2, is unchecked because there is no DNA. Germline lookup yields CDR1 SQVTM and CDR2 ANQGSEA. The length of the CDR3 is 13 residues. CDR3 sequence: CSVIVGRRYEQYF.

The genes are TRBV5-1 and TRBJ2-5; TCRdb's D gene call, TRBD1, goes unchecked for lack of DNA. CDR3 length: 19 amino acids. CDR1 and CDR2 from the germline V gene are SGHRS and YFSETQ. The CDR3: CASSLVRQPAKGMKETQYF.

The gene calls are TRBV12-3 or TRBV12-4 and TRBJ1-2. This CDR3 has 12 amino acids. The CDR3 region is CASSLWGNGYTF.

The rearrangement joins TRBV5-1 to TRBJ2-2. Germline lookup yields CDR1 SGHRS and CDR2 YFSETQ. The CDR3 runs to 15 residues. This chain's CDR3 is CASRIRPGDTGELFF.

The chain couples TRBV24-1 to TRBJ2-1; TCRdb designates TRBD2, a call that cannot be tested without DNA. Per the germline V gene, CDR1 is KGHDR and CDR2 is SFDVKD. The CDR3 consists of 15 residues. The CDR3 sequence is CATSDLETRSNEQFF.

The J gene is TRBJ2-5, the V gene TRBV28; the TCRdb call, TRBD2, lacks DNA for checking. Germline values: CDR1 MDHEN, CDR2 SYDVKM. The CDR3 is made up of 12 amino acids. The CDR3 protein is CATLRAAETQYF.

The chain uses TRBV7-9 and TRBJ2-1; TCRdb's D call, TRBD1, is unchecked because there is no DNA. The length of the CDR3 is 16 residues. CDR1 and CDR2 from the germline V gene are SEHNR and FQNEAQ (reference sequence). This CDR3 is CASSSRGISSYNEQFF.

The chain is built from TRBV4-2 and TRBJ2-3; TCRdb lists TRBD2, though no DNA is available to test this call. The CDR3 runs 18 residues. Germline assignment: CDR1 LGHNA and CDR2 YNFKEQ. CDR3 protein: CASSQDSLLAGGQDTQYF.

The gene calls are TRBV25-1 and TRBJ1-4. The CDR3 runs to 15 residues. CDR1 and CDR2 from the germline V gene are MGHDK and SYGVNS. This chain's CDR3 is CASSEWVGTNEKLFF.

The chain couples TRBV2 to TRBJ2-3. CDR1 is SNHLY and CDR2 is FYNNEI in the germline V gene. This CDR3 is built from 13 residues. CDR3 amino acids: CASSDGPKDTQYF.

The J gene is TRBJ2-1, the V gene TRBV20-1; TCRdb's D gene call, TRBD2, goes unchecked for lack of DNA. There are 13 residues in the CDR3. Germline V gene lookup returns CDR1 DFQATT and CDR2 SNEGSKA (reference sequence). The CDR3 spells CSARDGLGNEQFF.

V and J are TRBV20-1 and TRBJ1-5; as DNA is missing, the TRBD1 call by TCRdb cannot be tested. The CDR3 has 14 amino acids. Germline V CDR1 and CDR2: DFQATT, SNEGSKA (reference sequence). This chain's CDR3 is CSAVRGRVDQPQHF.

V and J are TRBV3-1 and TRBJ2-1; there is no DNA to check the TCRdb D call of TRBD2. This CDR3 is 17 amino acids long. The V gene's germline CDR1 is LGHDT and CDR2 YNNKEL (reference sequence). The CDR3 region is CASSPSSGPGPYNEQFF.

The rearrangement joins TRBV5-1 to TRBJ1-1; absent DNA, TCRdb's TRBD1 call cannot be checked. CDR3 length: 16 residues. CDR1 is SGHRS, CDR2 YFSETQ, per germline. The CDR3 protein is CASSLDPGQLNTEAFF. Filled out from reference TRBV5-1 and TRBJ1-1, the complete variable domain reads KAGVTQTPRYLIKTRGQQVTLSCSPISGHRSVSWYQQTPGQGLQFLFEYFSETQRNKGNFPGRFSGRQFSNSRSEMNVSTLELGDSALYLCASSLDPGQLNTEAFFGQGTRLTVV.

The chain combines TRBV12-3 or TRBV12-4 with TRBJ1-2; TCRdb selects TRBD1, and the lack of DNA leaves this call unchecked. The CDR3 has 14 amino acids. CDR3 protein: CASSLVKGNYGYTF.

This chain joins TRBV4-1 and TRBJ2-1; the D call from TCRdb, TRBD2, cannot be confirmed without DNA. The CDR3 contains 14 residues. Looked up from germline, CDR1 is MGHRA and CDR2 is YSYEKL. The CDR3 region is CASSQDTGWDEQFF.

The chain is built from TRBV6-2 or TRBV6-3 and TRBJ2-1; TCRdb reports TRBD1, a call that lacks DNA to check it against. Germline CDR1 reads MNHEY; CDR2 reads SVGEGT. The CDR3 runs to 11 residues. The CDR3 here is CASSSTGGQFF.

This chain links TRBV7-9 with TRBJ1-1. The CDR3 loop spans 14 amino acids. CDR1 and CDR2 (germline): SEHNR, FQNEAQ (reference sequence). The CDR3 sequence: CASSFKSANTEAFF.